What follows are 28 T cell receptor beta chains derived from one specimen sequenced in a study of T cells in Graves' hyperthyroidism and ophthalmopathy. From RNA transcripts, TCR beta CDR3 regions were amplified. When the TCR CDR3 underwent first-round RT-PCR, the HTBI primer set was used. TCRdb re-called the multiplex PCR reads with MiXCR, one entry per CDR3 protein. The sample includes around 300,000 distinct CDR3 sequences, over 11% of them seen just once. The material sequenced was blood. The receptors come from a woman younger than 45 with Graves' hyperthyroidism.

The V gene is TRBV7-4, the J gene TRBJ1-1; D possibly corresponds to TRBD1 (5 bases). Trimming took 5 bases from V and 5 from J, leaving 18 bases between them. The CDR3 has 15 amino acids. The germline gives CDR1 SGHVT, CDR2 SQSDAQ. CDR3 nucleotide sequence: TGTGCCAGCAGCCCTCGGGTGGCAGGGAGAACTGAAGCTTTCTTT. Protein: CASSPRVAGRTEAFF. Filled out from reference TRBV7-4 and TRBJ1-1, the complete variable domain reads GAGVSQSPRYKVAKRGRDVALRCDSISGHVTLYWYRQTLGQGSEVLTYSQSDAQRDKSGRPSGRFSAERPERSVSTLKIQRTEQGDSAVYLCASSPRVAGRTEAFFGQGTRLTVV.

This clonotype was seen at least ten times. CDR3 coding DNA: TGTGCCAGCACTAGGGACGGAACCTACGAGCAGTACTTC. It is translated as CASTRDGTYEQYF. The chain uses TRBV12-3 or TRBV12-4 and TRBJ2-7; possibly TRBD1 or TRBD2 for D (5 bases each). CDR3 length: 13 amino acids. Trimming removed 7 bases at V and 2 bases at J, with 12 bases between.

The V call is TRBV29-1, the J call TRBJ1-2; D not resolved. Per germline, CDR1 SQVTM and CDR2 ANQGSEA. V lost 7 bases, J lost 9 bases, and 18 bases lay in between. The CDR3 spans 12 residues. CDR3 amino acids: CSASGRSGSYTF. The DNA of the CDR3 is TGCAGCGCGTCGGGCCGAAGCGGGAGCTACACCTTC.

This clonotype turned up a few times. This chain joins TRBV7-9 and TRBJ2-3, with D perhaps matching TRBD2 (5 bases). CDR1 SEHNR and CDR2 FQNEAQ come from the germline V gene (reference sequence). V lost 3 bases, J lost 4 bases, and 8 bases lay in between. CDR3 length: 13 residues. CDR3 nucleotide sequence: TGTGCCAGCAGCTTTATGGGAGCAGATACGCAGTATTTT. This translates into CASSFMGADTQYF.

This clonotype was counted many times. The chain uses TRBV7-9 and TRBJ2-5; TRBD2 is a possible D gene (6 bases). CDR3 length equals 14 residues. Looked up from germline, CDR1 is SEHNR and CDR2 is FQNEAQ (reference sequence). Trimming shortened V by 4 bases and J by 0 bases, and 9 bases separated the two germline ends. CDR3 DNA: TGTGCCAGCAGCTCGGGACTGTACCAAGAGACCCAGTACTTC. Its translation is CASSSGLYQETQYF.

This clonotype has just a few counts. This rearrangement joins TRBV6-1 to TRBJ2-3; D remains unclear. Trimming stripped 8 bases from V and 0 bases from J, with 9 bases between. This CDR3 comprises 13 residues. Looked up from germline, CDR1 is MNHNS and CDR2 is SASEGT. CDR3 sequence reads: CASRSDSTDTQYF. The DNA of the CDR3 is TGTGCCAGCCGCTCGGACAGCACAGATACGCAGTATTTT.

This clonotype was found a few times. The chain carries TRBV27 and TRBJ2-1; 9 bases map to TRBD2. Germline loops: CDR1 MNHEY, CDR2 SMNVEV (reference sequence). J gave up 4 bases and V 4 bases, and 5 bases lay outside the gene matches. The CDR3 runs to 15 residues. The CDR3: CASSSPSGKYNEQFF. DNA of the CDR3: TGTGCCAGCAGTTCTCCTAGCGGGAAATACAATGAGCAGTTCTTC.

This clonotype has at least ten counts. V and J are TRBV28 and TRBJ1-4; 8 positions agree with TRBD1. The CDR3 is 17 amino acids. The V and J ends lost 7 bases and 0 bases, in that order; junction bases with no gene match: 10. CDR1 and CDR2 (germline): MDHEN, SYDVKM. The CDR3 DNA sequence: TGTGCCAGCAAGGTACAGGGGGTTGTTGCAACTAATGAAAAACTGTTTTTT. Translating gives CASKVQGVVATNEKLFF.

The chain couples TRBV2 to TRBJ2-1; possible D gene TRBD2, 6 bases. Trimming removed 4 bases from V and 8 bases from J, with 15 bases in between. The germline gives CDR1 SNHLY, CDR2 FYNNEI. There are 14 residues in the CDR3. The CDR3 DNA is TGTGCCAGCAGTGGTAGACTAGTGGGGCATGAGCAGTTCTTC. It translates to CASSGRLVGHEQFF.

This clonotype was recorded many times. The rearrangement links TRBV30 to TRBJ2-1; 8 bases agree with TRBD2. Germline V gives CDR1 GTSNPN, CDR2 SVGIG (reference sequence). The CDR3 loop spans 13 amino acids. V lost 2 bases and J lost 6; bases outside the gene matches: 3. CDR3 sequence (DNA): TGTGCCTGGAGTCCGGGAGGGGGCAATGAGCAGTTCTTC. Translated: CAWSPGGGNEQFF.

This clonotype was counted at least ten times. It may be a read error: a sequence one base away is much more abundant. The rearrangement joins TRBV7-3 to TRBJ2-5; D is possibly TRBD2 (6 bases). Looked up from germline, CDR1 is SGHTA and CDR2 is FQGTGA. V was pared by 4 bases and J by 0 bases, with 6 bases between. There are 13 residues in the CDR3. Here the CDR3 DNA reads TGTGCCAGCAGCTCTAGCGACCAAGAGACCCAGTACTTC. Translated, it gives CASSSSDQETQYF. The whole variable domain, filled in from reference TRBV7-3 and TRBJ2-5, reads GAGVSQTPSNKVTEKGKYVELRCDPISGHTALYWYRQSLGQGPEFLIYFQGTGAADDSGLPNDRFFAVRPEGSVSTLKIQRTERGDSAVYLCASSSSDQETQYFGPGTRLLVL.

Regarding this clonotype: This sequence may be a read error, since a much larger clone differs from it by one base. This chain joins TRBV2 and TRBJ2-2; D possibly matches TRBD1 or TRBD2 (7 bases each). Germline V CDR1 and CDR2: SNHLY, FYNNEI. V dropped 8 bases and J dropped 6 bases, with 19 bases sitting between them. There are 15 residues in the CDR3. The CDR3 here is CASQGGAAVPGELFF. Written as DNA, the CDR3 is TGTGCCAGCCAGGGGGGGGCCGCGGTCCCCGGGGAGCTGTTTTTT.

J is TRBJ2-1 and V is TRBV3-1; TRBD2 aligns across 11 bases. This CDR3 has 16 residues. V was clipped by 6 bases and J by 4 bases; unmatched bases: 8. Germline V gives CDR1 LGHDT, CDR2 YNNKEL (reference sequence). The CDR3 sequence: CASRGTSGEVYNEQFF. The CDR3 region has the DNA TGTGCCAGCAGGGGGACTAGCGGAGAGGTTTACAATGAGCAGTTCTTC.

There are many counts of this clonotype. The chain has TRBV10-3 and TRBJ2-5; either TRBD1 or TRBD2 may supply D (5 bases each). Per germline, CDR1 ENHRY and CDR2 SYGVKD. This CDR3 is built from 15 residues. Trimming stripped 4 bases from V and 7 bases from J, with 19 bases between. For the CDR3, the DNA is TGTGCCATCAGTGGGGGTTCCGGGACCCTAGGGACCCAGTACTTC. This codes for CAISGGSGTLGTQYF.

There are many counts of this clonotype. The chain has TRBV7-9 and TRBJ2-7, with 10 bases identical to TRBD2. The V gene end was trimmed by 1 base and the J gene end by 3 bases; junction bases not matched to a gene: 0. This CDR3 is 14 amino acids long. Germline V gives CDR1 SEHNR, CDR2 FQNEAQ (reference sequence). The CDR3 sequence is CASSLVAGGYEQYF. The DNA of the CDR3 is TGTGCCAGCAGCTTAGTAGCGGGAGGCTACGAGCAGTACTTC.

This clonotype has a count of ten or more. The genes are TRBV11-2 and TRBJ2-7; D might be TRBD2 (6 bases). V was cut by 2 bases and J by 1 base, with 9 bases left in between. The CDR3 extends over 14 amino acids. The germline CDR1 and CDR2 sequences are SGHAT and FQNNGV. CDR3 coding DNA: TGTGCCAGCAGCTTAATAGCGGAGTCCTACGAGCAGTACTTC. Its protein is CASSLIAESYEQYF.

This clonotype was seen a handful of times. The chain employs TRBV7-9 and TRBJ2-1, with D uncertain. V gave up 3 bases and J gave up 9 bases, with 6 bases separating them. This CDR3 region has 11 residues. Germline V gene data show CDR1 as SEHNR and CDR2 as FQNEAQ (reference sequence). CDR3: CASSFGSEQFF. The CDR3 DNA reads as TGTGCCAGCAGCTTCGGTTCTGAGCAGTTCTTC.

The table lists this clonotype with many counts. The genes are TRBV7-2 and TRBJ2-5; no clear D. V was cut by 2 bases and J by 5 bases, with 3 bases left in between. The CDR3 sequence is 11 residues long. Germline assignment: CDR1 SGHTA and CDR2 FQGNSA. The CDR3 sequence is CASSLHETQYF. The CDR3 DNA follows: TGTGCCAGCAGCTTACACGAGACCCAGTACTTC.

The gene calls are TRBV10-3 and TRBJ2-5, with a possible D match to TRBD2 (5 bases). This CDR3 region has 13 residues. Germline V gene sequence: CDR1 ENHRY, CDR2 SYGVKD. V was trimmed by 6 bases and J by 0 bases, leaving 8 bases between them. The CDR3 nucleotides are TGTGCCATCAGCGAGAGGGACCAAGAGACCCAGTACTTC. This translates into CAISERDQETQYF.

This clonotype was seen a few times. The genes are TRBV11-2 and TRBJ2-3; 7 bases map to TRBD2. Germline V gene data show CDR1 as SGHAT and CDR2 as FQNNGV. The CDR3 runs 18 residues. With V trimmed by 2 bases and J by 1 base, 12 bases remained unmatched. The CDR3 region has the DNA TGTGCCAGCAGCTTAACGGGAGCGGGGTCGCTAGGCACAGATACGCAGTATTTT. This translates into CASSLTGAGSLGTDTQYF.

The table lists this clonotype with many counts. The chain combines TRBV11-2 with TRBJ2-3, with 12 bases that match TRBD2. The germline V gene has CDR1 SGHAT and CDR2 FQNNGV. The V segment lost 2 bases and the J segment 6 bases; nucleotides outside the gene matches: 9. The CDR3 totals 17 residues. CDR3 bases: TGTGCCAGCAGCTTACCCCTAGCGGGAGGGACGACGGATACGCAGTATTTT. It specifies CASSLPLAGGTTDTQYF.

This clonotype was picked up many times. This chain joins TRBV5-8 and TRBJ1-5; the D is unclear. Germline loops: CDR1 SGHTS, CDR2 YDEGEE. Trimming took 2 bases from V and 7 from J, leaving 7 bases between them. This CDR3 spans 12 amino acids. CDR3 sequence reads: CASSLPAQPQHF. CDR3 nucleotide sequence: TGTGCCAGCAGCTTACCAGCCCAGCCCCAGCATTTT.

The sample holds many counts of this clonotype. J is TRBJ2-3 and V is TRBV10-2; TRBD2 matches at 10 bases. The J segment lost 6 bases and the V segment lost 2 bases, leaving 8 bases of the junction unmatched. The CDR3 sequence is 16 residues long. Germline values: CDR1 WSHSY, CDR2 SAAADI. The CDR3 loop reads CASSEAGTSAPDTQYF. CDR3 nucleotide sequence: TGCGCCAGCAGTGAGGCGGGGACTAGCGCCCCCGATACGCAGTATTTT.

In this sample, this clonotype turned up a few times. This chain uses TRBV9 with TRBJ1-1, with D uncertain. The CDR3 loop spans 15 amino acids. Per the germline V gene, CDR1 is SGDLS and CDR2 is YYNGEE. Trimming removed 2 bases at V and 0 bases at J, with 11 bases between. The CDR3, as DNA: TGTGCCAGCAGCGTGGGCGGACCCATGAACACTGAAGCTTTCTTT. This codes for CASSVGGPMNTEAFF.

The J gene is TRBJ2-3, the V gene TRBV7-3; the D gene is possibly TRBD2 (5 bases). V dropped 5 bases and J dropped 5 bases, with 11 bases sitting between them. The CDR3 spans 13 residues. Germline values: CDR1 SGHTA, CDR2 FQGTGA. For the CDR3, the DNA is TGTGCCAGCAGCACGGGATCGGGAGATACGCAGTATTTT. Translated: CASSTGSGDTQYF.

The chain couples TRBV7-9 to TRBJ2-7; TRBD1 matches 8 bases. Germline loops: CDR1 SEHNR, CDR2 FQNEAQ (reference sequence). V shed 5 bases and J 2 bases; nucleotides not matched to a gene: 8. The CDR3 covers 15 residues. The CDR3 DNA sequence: TGTGCCAGCAGCGCACAGGGGGAACTGACCTACGAGCAGTACTTC. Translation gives CASSAQGELTYEQYF.

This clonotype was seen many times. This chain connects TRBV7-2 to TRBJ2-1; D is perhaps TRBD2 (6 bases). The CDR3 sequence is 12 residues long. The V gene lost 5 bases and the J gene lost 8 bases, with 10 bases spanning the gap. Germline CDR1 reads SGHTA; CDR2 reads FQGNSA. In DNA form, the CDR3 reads TGTGCCAGCAGCCGACTAGTGGATGAGCAGTTCTTC. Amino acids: CASSRLVDEQFF.

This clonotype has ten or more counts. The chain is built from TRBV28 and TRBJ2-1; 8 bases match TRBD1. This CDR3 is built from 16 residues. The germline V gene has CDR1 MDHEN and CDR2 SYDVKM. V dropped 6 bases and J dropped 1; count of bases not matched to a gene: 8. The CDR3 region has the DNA TGTGCCAGCAGACAACAGGGGGTTAAATCCTACAATGAGCAGTTCTTC. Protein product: CASRQQGVKSYNEQFF.